The 8 T cell receptor beta chains below come from one sample, sequenced in a study of T cell responses to AZD1222 COVID-19 vaccine (dated by TCRdb to about 2021). To prepare the library, the immunoSEQ multiplex PCR assay was applied. Here the immuneACCESS table is served through TCRdb, limited to in-frame sequences with V and J called. Missing clones are a known gap in these copies; in checked studies unresolved V genes cover under half, and the rest lacks a known reason. Counted in this sample were approximately 200,000 clones; about 94% of them appeared once. The ten largest clones add up to 9.2% of the sample. The sample's time point label is to be understood as: baseline before first vaccination. This specimen consisted of peripheral blood, obtained on day 0 of AZD1222 vaccination. These receptors came from an adult in good health.

This rearrangement joins TRBV4-3 to TRBJ2-2, with D unclear. The germline V gene encodes CDR1 LGHNA and CDR2 YSLEER. There are 14 residues in the CDR3. V lost 0 bases to trimming and J lost 2 bases, with 4 bases between them. CDR3 loop: CASSQEHNTGELFF. CDR3 in DNA: TGCGCCAGCAGCCAAGAACACAACACCGGGGAGCTGTTTTTT.

V is TRBV7-9 and J is TRBJ1-6, with D possibly TRBD1 on 5 matching bases. The CDR3 has 14 residues. Trimming removed 1 base at V and 7 bases at J, with 8 bases between. The germline V gene has CDR1 SEHNR and CDR2 FQNEAQ (reference sequence). The CDR3 DNA reads TGTGCCAGCAGCTTAGAGACAGCGAATTCACCCCTCCACTTT. This sequence encodes CASSLETANSPLHF.

The chain recombines TRBV5-6 with TRBJ2-2; TRBD2 aligns across 7 bases. The CDR3 contains 16 residues. The trim removed 1 base at V and 1 base at J, leaving 4 bases unmatched. The germline gives CDR1 SGHDT, CDR2 YYEEEE. CDR3 loop: CASSLRASGNTGELFF. The CDR3 DNA reads as TGTGCCAGCAGCTTGAGGGCTAGCGGGAACACCGGGGAGCTGTTTTTT.

The chain employs TRBV29-1 and TRBJ1-2; tentatively, D is TRBD1 (6 bases). CDR1 is SQVTM, CDR2 ANQGSEA, per germline. Trimming stripped 3 bases from V and 4 bases from J, with 15 bases between. The length of the CDR3 is 14 residues. The CDR3 DNA reads as TGCAGCGTTGAGGGTCCAGGGGATGTCTATGGCTACACCTTC. It translates to CSVEGPGDVYGYTF.

The chain has TRBV2 and TRBJ2-7; TRBD2 aligns across 7 bases. Per the germline V gene, CDR1 is SNHLY and CDR2 is FYNNEI. The CDR3 covers 16 residues. Unmatched junction bases numbered 6, after V lost 1 base and J lost 0 bases. The CDR3 sequence: CASSEEAAGISYEQYF. The DNA of the CDR3 is TGTGCCAGCAGTGAAGAGGCAGCGGGGATCTCCTACGAGCAGTACTTC.

J is TRBJ1-4 and V is TRBV19, with D maybe TRBD1 (6 bases). The CDR3 is 15 residues long. Per the germline V gene, CDR1 is LNHDA and CDR2 is SQIVND (reference sequence). The V and J ends lost 5 bases and 3 bases respectively, with 13 bases between them. CDR3 sequence (DNA): TGTGCCAGTAGTTCCACAGGGACGGCTAATGAAAAACTGTTTTTT. It yields the protein CASSSTGTANEKLFF. Filled out from reference TRBV19 and TRBJ1-4, the complete variable domain reads DGGITQSPKYLFRKEGQNVTLSCEQNLNHDAMYWYRQDPGQGLRLIYYSQIVNDFQKGDIAEGYSVSREKKESFPLTVTSAQKNPTAFYLCASSSTGTANEKLFFGSGTQLSVL.

The gene calls are TRBV6-8 and TRBJ1-2, with 7 bases matching TRBD1. The CDR3 has 14 residues. V shed 0 bases, J shed 5 bases, and the junction held 3 bases outside the gene matches. CDR1 MNHGY and CDR2 SAAAGT come from the germline V gene. In DNA form, the CDR3 reads TGTGCCAGCAGTTACTCGTCCAGGGGGTATGGCTACACCTTC. It is translated as CASSYSSRGYGYTF.

This chain uses TRBV2 with TRBJ2-2, with 13 bases aligning to TRBD2. V gave up 4 bases and J gave up 7 bases; unmatched junction bases: 6. This CDR3 has 16 amino acids. Germline CDR1 SNHLY, CDR2 FYNNEI. The CDR3 bases are TGTGCCAGCAGTGTACTAGCGGGAGGGCAAGGCGGGGAGCTGTTTTTT. Its protein product is CASSVLAGGQGGELFF.